One sample yielded the 13 T cell receptor beta chains listed below, sequenced in a study of T cell responses to AZD1222 COVID-19 vaccine. The protocol was immunoSEQ multiplex PCR, while the TCRdb copy is restricted to in-frame clones and leaves out a portion. The repertoire holds 150,000 to 200,000 clones, with approximately 88% as singletons. The sample here was peripheral blood, taken on day 0 of AZD1222 vaccination. The receptors stem from an adult in good health.

V is TRBV11-2 and J is TRBJ2-7; TRBD2 might be the D (5 bases). Germline V gene lookup returns CDR1 SGHAT and CDR2 FQNNGV. This CDR3 spans 14 amino acids. The germline V and J ends were trimmed by 5 bases and 6 bases, with 17 bases remaining between them. CDR3 residues: CASSKYGLGSEQYV. As DNA, the CDR3 is TGTGCCAGCAGCAAGTACGGGTTGGGGAGCGAGCAGTACGTC.

The rearrangement links TRBV11-1 to TRBJ2-3; 15 positions agree with TRBD2. Germline CDR1 reads SGHAT; CDR2 reads FQDESV (reference sequence). This CDR3 is built from 16 residues. V shed 5 bases, J shed 5 bases, and the junction held 5 bases outside the gene matches. The CDR3 region is CASSPGLAGGQDTQYF. CDR3 DNA sequence: TGTGCCAGCAGCCCAGGACTAGCGGGGGGGCAAGATACGCAGTATTTT.

V gene TRBV28 combines with J gene TRBJ2-5, with D possibly being TRBD2 (6 bases). Germline V gives CDR1 MDHEN, CDR2 SYDVKM. The CDR3 is made up of 14 amino acids. V dropped 6 bases and J dropped 4 bases, with 15 bases sitting between them. CDR3 bases: TGTGCCAGCAGCCGAGGCGGGGCCATAGAGACCCAGTACTTC. Its translation is CASSRGGAIETQYF. Variable domain in full (rest from reference TRBV28 and TRBJ2-5): DVKVTQSSRYLVKRTGEKVFLECVQDMDHENMFWYRQDPGLGLRLIYFSYDVKMKEKGDIPEGYSVSREKKERFSLILESASTNQTSMYLCASSRGGAIETQYFGPGTRLLVL.

The chain has TRBV11-2 and TRBJ2-7; possibly TRBD2 for D (5 bases). V was pared by 1 base and J by 5 bases, with 12 bases between. Per germline, CDR1 SGHAT and CDR2 FQNNGV. The CDR3 has 14 amino acids. In nucleotides, the CDR3 is TGTGCCAGCAGCTTAGGCCGGGGTACCCACGAGCAGTACTTC. It codes for CASSLGRGTHEQYF.

This clone was seen a single time. V gene TRBV5-1 combines with J gene TRBJ2-5, with 8 bases matching TRBD2. CDR3 length: 15 residues. Germline CDR1 and CDR2: SGHRS and YFSETQ. The ends lost 4 bases at V and 4 bases at J; junction bases unmatched: 9. CDR3 nucleotide sequence: TGCGCCAGCAGCCAGGGACTAGGCGCAGGAGAGACCCAGTACTTC. Protein: CASSQGLGAGETQYF.

The rearrangement joins TRBV11-1 to TRBJ2-4; tentatively, D is TRBD1 (6 bases). CDR3 length: 15 amino acids. Trimming cost V 2 bases and J 1 base, with 9 bases left between them. Germline V gene sequence: CDR1 SGHAT, CDR2 FQDESV (reference sequence). The CDR3 DNA follows: TGTGCCAGCAGCTTAATTACAGGGGCCAAAAACATTCAGTACTTC. Amino acid sequence: CASSLITGAKNIQYF.

The chain has TRBV29-1 and TRBJ2-1, with TRBD2 matching 10 bases. Germline CDR1 is SQVTM and CDR2 is ANQGSEA. After removal of 6 bases from V and 6 bases from J, the junction contained 2 bases not matched to a gene. The CDR3 is 12 amino acids. The chain's CDR3 is CSVSGRGNEQFF. DNA of the CDR3: TGCAGCGTGAGCGGGAGGGGCAATGAGCAGTTCTTC.

This chain joins TRBV19 and TRBJ1-5, with 8 bases matching TRBD1. CDR3 size: 16 residues. Per the germline V gene, CDR1 is LNHDA and CDR2 is SQIVND (reference sequence). V lost 4 bases, J lost 6 bases, and 11 bases stayed unmatched. The CDR3 loop is CASSTSGQGRGQPQHF. The CDR3 region has the DNA TGTGCCAGTAGTACCTCAGGACAGGGACGGGGTCAGCCCCAGCATTTT.

The genes are TRBV24-1 and TRBJ2-1; 8 nucleotides agree with TRBD1. The CDR3 totals 14 residues. The V gene's germline CDR1 is KGHDR and CDR2 SFDVKD. V was pared by 6 bases and J by 6 bases, with 6 bases of the junction left unmatched. The CDR3 loop reads CATSHRTGLNEQFF. DNA of the CDR3: TGTGCCACCAGTCACCGGACAGGGCTCAATGAGCAGTTCTTC.

The CDR3 is CASSQQGSHSPLHF. DNA of the CDR3: TGTGCCAGTAGTCAACAGGGGTCGCATTCACCCCTCCACTTT. V and J are TRBV19 and TRBJ1-6, with 7 positions matching TRBD1. The CDR3 runs 14 residues. The germline CDR1 and CDR2 sequences are LNHDA and SQIVND (reference sequence). Losses at the gene ends were 5 bases for V and 8 bases for J; bases not matched to a gene: 6.

The gene calls are TRBV28 and TRBJ2-7; the D call may be TRBD1 or TRBD2 (5 bases each). V lost 6 bases and J 1 base, leaving 16 bases between the germline ends. The germline gives CDR1 MDHEN, CDR2 SYDVKM. CDR3 length equals 15 residues. This chain's CDR3 is CASSSQVGASYEQYF. DNA for the CDR3: TGTGCCAGCAGCAGTCAGGTCGGGGCTTCCTACGAGCAGTACTTC.

This clone has just a few counts. V gene TRBV3-1 (or the pseudogene TRBV3-2) combines with J gene TRBJ1-2; unclear D gene. Germline V CDR1 and CDR2: LGHDT, YNNKEL (reference sequence). The CDR3 has 13 amino acids. Deletions cut 0 bases from V and 5 bases from J, with 7 bases between. CDR3 DNA: TGTGCCAGCAGCCAAGAGGCAGGATATGGCTACACCTTC. Protein product: CASSQEAGYGYTF.

V gene TRBV7-3 combines with J gene TRBJ2-1; 7 positions match TRBD1. The trim removed 5 bases at V and 7 bases at J, leaving 8 bases unmatched. The CDR3 has 14 amino acids. Germline CDR1 SGHTA, CDR2 FQGTGA. In nucleotides, the CDR3 is TGTGCCAGCAGCCATCGACAGGGTTCAAATGAGCAGTTCTTC. Translation gives CASSHRQGSNEQFF.